This T cell receptor beta chain was recovered during a study of blood T cell repertoires in COVID-19 (TCRdb year 2020). Describing the broader study: Collaborator samples came from the United States, Italy and Spain and covered acute and convalescent phases of COVID-19. The material from the prospective study consisted of cDNA or gDNA derived from T cells, B-cell-depleted T cells, or PBMCs. Deeply sampled blood TCRbeta repertoires from subjects exposed to, actively infected with, or recovered from COVID-19 were included in the dataset. The repertoires were released in a freely available public database intended as a resource for research on the immune response to SARS-CoV-2. Samples were obtained from the ongoing ImmuneRACE study (first 160 participants) and from 1,254 subjects provided by 6 global collaborators. Sample metadata almost always included a de-identified subject ID, COVID-19 status, age in years and sex. Where available, HLA class I and class II types were taken from metadata supplied by the sample provider and were not determined by assay-based typing.

Concerning this clone itself: Its antigen is unknown. No much larger clonotype is one base removed from it; base qualities were not supplied.

Collaborating institutions collected whole blood in K2EDTA tubes following their own protocols. For TCRbeta analysis, collaborators shipped samples as frozen whole blood, isolated PBMCs, or DNA extracted from either of those sample types. Taken from cysteine to phenylalanine, the CDR3 has 11 residues. CDR3 DNA is the only sequence kept; it has 33 bases, read in frame from the first base. The germline ends are 7 bases apart after V is trimmed by 6 bases and J by 6 bases. From the germline V gene (reference sequence), CDR1 is LNHDA and CDR2 is SQIVND. TCRbeta CDR3 regions were amplified from genomic DNA using the immunoSEQ Assay, a bias-controlled multiplex PCR. The source study handled its data this way. The number of nucleated cells in each sample was estimated by amplification of reference gene primers within the assay. To quantify the absolute abundance of each unique TCRbeta CDR3 rearrangement, sequence reads were collapsed and filtered. Productive Simpson clonality was computed per sample as the square root of Simpson's diversity index over productive rearrangements. The table comes from immuneACCESS by way of TCRdb, which keeps in-frame sequences with V and J called. Part of the clones is missing from these tables; in studies checked, under half for an unresolved V gene and the rest for unknown reasons. D and trimming come from the DNA, and the V and J calls and clone size come from that table. This sample comprises some 99,000 clones, roughly 80% of them detected only once. About 20% of the sample is in the top ten clones.

Summary of the overall study and its limitations: The amount of clinical and demographic metadata varied by source and participant and was provided uncurated.

This clonotype originated in an older woman with acute or convalescent COVID-19. Sequenced input: peripheral blood. The rearranged chain carries TRBV19 and TRBJ2-3, with the D gene call left open. For the CDR3, the sequence is CASSPGDTQYF. The nucleotide sequence reads TGTGCCAGTAGCCCCGGGGATACGCAGTATTTT.